This T cell receptor beta chain appears in the sequencing data of a study of T-cell memory formation after mild COVID-19. Study-wide results and limits: Pre-infection memory carried some responding clones, suggesting that cross-reactive memory joined.

TCRdb reprocessed the 5' RACE reads with MiXCR, giving one entry per CDR3 protein. The data show approximately 42,000 distinct CDR3 sequences, approximately 7% seen once. This clonotype showed up many times. Its target is not known. V lost 6 bases, J lost 2 bases, and 5 bases lay in between. CDR3 size: 13 residues. Germline V gene lookup returns CDR1 MNHEY and CDR2 SVGAGI. Sequencing was carried out using PBMCs or a T cell subset sorted from them (not recorded which). The clonotype comes from an adult who had mild COVID-19 (a few samples of this study predate the infection). Cell type and time point are not known. The rearrangement joins TRBV6-5 to TRBJ2-6; D not resolved. CDR3: CASRATGANVLTF. CDR3 in DNA: TGTGCCAGCAGGGCGACTGGGGCCAACGTCCTGACTTTC.